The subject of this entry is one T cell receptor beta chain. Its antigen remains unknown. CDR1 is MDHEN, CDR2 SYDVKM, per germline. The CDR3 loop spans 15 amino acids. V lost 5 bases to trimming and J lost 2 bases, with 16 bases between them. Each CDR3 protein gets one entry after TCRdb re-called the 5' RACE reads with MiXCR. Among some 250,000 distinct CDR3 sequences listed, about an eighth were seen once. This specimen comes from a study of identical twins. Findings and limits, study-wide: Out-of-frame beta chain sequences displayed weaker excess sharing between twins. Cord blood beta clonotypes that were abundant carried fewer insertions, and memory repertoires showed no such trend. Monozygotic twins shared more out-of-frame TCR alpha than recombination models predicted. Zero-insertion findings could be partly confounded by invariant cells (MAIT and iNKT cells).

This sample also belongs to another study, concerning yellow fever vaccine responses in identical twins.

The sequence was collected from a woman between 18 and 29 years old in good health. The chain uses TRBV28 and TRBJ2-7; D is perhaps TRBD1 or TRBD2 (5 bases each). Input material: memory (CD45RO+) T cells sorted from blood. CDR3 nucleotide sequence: TGTGCCAGCAGTCGACGGGAAGTGGGGCCCTACGAGCAGTACTTC. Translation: CASSRREVGPYEQYF. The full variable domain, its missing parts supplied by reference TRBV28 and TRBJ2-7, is DVKVTQSSRYLVKRTGEKVFLECVQDMDHENMFWYRQDPGLGLRLIYFSYDVKMKEKGDIPEGYSVSREKKERFSLILESASTNQTSMYLCASSRREVGPYEQYFGPGTRLTVT.